Listed below are T cell receptor beta chains from one sample, sequenced in a study of T cells in localized non-small cell lung cancer. Profiled with immunoSEQ multiplex PCR; TCRdb holds only in-frame clones, not every one. The table includes approximately 45,000 clones, approximately 90% detected once. The sample in question was PBMCs, obtained before any cancer treatment. The receptors stem from a man aged 40 to 69 with stage II lung adenocarcinoma. CDR3s include the opening cysteine and the closing phenylalanine or tryptophan. A D gene is named only where the DNA matches it firmly. Only part of the rows carry a size: once, few, many, or a class if the clone is expanded.

v_gene: TRBV5-1; j_gene: TRBJ1-3; abundance: .; d_gene: TRBD1; CDR3aa: CASSAGQVSSGNTIYF; CDR3nt: TGCGCCAGCAGCGCCGGACAGGTCAGCTCTGGAAACACCATATATTTT
v_gene: TRBV15; j_gene: TRBJ2-5; abundance: .; d_gene: .; CDR3aa: CATRRAGSSETQYF; CDR3nt: TGTGCCACCAGGCGGGCGGGGAGTTCAGAGACCCAGTACTTC
v_gene: TRBV2; j_gene: TRBJ1-4; abundance: .; d_gene: TRBD1; CDR3aa: CASRTTTGDNEKLFF; CDR3nt: TGTGCCAGCAGGACAACGACAGGGGATAATGAAAAACTGTTTTTT
v_gene: TRBV5-1; j_gene: TRBJ1-1; abundance: .; d_gene: TRBD1; CDR3aa: CASSLVPTGVSHTEAFF; CDR3nt: TGCGCCAGCAGCTTGGTGCCGACAGGGGTCTCGCACACTGAAGCTTTCTTT
v_gene: TRBV5-5; j_gene: TRBJ1-2; abundance: .; d_gene: TRBD1; CDR3aa: CASSLGTGRHSSYGYTF; CDR3nt: TGTGCCAGCAGCTTAGGGACAGGGAGGCATTCTAGCTATGGCTACACCTTC
v_gene: TRBV5-1; j_gene: TRBJ2-6; abundance: .; d_gene: TRBD1; CDR3aa: CASSLQGALGPGANVLTF; CDR3nt: TGCGCCAGCAGCTTACAGGGGGCGCTAGGGCCTGGGGCCAACGTCCTGACTTTC
v_gene: TRBV5-5; j_gene: TRBJ1-2; abundance: .; d_gene: .; CDR3aa: CASSRRGDGNYGYTF; CDR3nt: TGTGCCAGCAGCCGGCGGGGAGACGGTAACTATGGCTACACCTTC
v_gene: TRBV28; j_gene: TRBJ1-2; abundance: .; d_gene: .; CDR3aa: CASSLGNYGYTF; CDR3nt: TGTGCCAGCAGTTTAGGGAACTATGGCTACACCTTC
v_gene: TRBV27; j_gene: TRBJ2-2; abundance: .; d_gene: TRBD1; CDR3aa: CASSYQSTRQGTGELFF; CDR3nt: TGTGCCAGCAGCTACCAGTCGACCCGACAGGGCACCGGGGAGCTGTTTTTT
v_gene: TRBV5-1; j_gene: TRBJ2-3; abundance: once; d_gene: TRBD1; CDR3aa: CASSTGTDTDTQYF; CDR3nt: TGCGCCAGCAGCACCGGGACAGACACAGATACGCAGTATTTT
v_gene: TRBV18; j_gene: TRBJ2-3; abundance: .; d_gene: .; CDR3aa: CASSPRATDTQYF; CDR3nt: TGTGCCAGCTCACCGAGGGCGACAGATACGCAGTATTTT
v_gene: TRBV5-8; j_gene: TRBJ2-5; abundance: once; d_gene: TRBD1; CDR3aa: CASSLGRTGVETQYF; CDR3nt: TGTGCCAGCAGCTTGGGTAGGACAGGGGTGGAGACCCAGTACTTC
v_gene: TRBV7-8; j_gene: TRBJ1-6; abundance: .; d_gene: TRBD1; CDR3aa: CASSLRGQHNSPLHF; CDR3nt: TGTGCCAGCAGCTTAAGGGGACAGCATAATTCACCCCTCCACTTT
v_gene: TRBV5-1; j_gene: TRBJ1-3; abundance: few; d_gene: .; CDR3aa: CASSPGISGNTIYF; CDR3nt: TGCGCCAGCAGCCCAGGGATCTCTGGAAACACCATATATTTT
v_gene: TRBV27; j_gene: TRBJ1-1; abundance: .; d_gene: .; CDR3aa: CASSSRDFVAFF; CDR3nt: TGTGCCAGCAGTTCCCGTGATTTCGTGGCTTTCTTT
v_gene: TRBV5-4; j_gene: TRBJ2-3; abundance: .; d_gene: .; CDR3aa: CASSLLVDGTDTQYF; CDR3nt: TGTGCCAGCAGCTTGTTGGTCGACGGGACAGATACGCAGTATTTT
v_gene: TRBV13; j_gene: TRBJ2-1; abundance: .; d_gene: TRBD2; CDR3aa: CASSLGLAGGQDEQFF; CDR3nt: TGTGCCAGCAGCTTAGGCCTAGCGGGGGGCCAGGATGAGCAGTTCTTC
v_gene: TRBV19; j_gene: TRBJ1-2; abundance: .; d_gene: .; CDR3aa: CASSIASPTGGYTF; CDR3nt: TGTGCCAGTAGTATAGCTTCCCCGACAGGCGGCTACACCTTC
v_gene: TRBV5-6; j_gene: TRBJ2-3; abundance: few; d_gene: .; CDR3aa: CASSLERFWIEYF; CDR3nt: TGTGCCAGCAGCTTGGAGAGGTTTTGGATTGAGTATTTT
v_gene: TRBV6-1; j_gene: TRBJ2-1; abundance: .; d_gene: .; CDR3aa: CASRSSGSYEQFF; CDR3nt: TGTGCCAGCAGAAGCTCCGGGAGCTATGAGCAGTTCTTC
v_gene: TRBV29-1; j_gene: TRBJ2-3; abundance: .; d_gene: .; CDR3aa: CSALPPGKVHADTQYF; CDR3nt: TGCAGCGCTCTACCACCAGGGAAGGTGCATGCAGATACGCAGTATTTT
v_gene: TRBV7-3; j_gene: TRBJ2-2; abundance: .; d_gene: .; CDR3aa: CASSFPSTGELFF; CDR3nt: TGTGCCAGCAGCTTCCCCTCCACCGGGGAGCTGTTTTTT
v_gene: TRBV30; j_gene: TRBJ2-5; abundance: .; d_gene: .; CDR3aa: CAWSVYGNLVQETQYF; CDR3nt: TGTGCCTGGAGTGTTTATGGGAACCTCGTCCAAGAGACCCAGTACTTC
v_gene: TRBV2; j_gene: TRBJ2-3; abundance: .; d_gene: .; CDR3aa: CASRRGSGDGDMTQYF; CDR3nt: TGTGCCTCCCGGAGGGGCAGTGGGGACGGGGATATGACGCAGTATTTT
v_gene: TRBV5-6; j_gene: TRBJ1-2; abundance: .; d_gene: .; CDR3aa: CASSLEMGKLAGYTF; CDR3nt: TGTGCCAGCAGCTTGGAAATGGGAAAGTTAGCTGGCTACACCTTC
v_gene: TRBV7-6; j_gene: TRBJ2-7; abundance: .; d_gene: .; CDR3aa: CASSLDLGDEQYF; CDR3nt: TGTGCCAGCAGCTTAGATTTGGGAGACGAGCAGTACTTC
v_gene: TRBV6-1; j_gene: TRBJ1-5; abundance: once; d_gene: .; CDR3aa: CASSEDQRGGLGQPQHF; CDR3nt: TGTGCCAGCAGTGAAGATCAGCGGGGAGGGCTAGGACAGCCCCAGCATTTT
v_gene: TRBV5-6; j_gene: TRBJ1-2; abundance: .; d_gene: TRBD1; CDR3aa: CASSSGSTGKSIGYTF; CDR3nt: TGTGCCAGCAGCTCCGGATCGACAGGGAAGTCTATTGGCTACACCTTC
v_gene: TRBV5-1; j_gene: TRBJ2-3; abundance: .; d_gene: TRBD2; CDR3aa: CASSYSGGGTDTQYF; CDR3nt: TGCGCCAGCAGCTATAGCGGGGGAGGCACAGATACGCAGTATTTT
v_gene: TRBV7-9; j_gene: TRBJ2-1; abundance: .; d_gene: .; CDR3aa: CASSLGGQTEQFF; CDR3nt: TGTGCCAGCAGCTTGGGAGGACAAACCGAGCAGTTCTTC
v_gene: TRBV5-1; j_gene: TRBJ2-3; abundance: once; d_gene: TRBD2; CDR3aa: CASSAGVMTDTQYF; CDR3nt: TGCGCCAGCAGTGCGGGGGTTATGACAGATACGCAGTATTTT
v_gene: TRBV4-2; j_gene: TRBJ2-3; abundance: .; d_gene: .; CDR3aa: CASSQGGRGPAIF; CDR3nt: TGTGCCAGCAGCCAAGGGGGGCGGGGGCCTGCAATTTTT
v_gene: TRBV19; j_gene: TRBJ1-1; abundance: .; d_gene: .; CDR3aa: CASSPPTSMNTEAFF; CDR3nt: TGTGCCAGTAGTCCCCCGACGAGCATGAACACTGAAGCTTTCTTT
v_gene: TRBV7-8; j_gene: TRBJ2-3; abundance: .; d_gene: TRBD1; CDR3aa: CASSLRTGGTDTQYF; CDR3nt: TGTGCCAGCAGCTTAAGAACAGGGGGAACAGATACGCAGTATTTT
v_gene: TRBV7-3; j_gene: TRBJ2-2; abundance: .; d_gene: .; CDR3aa: CASSFSQTGELFF; CDR3nt: TGTGCCAGCAGCTTTTCCCAGACCGGGGAGCTGTTTTTT
v_gene: TRBV2; j_gene: TRBJ1-5; abundance: .; d_gene: TRBD1; CDR3aa: CASSLDRGDNQPQHF; CDR3nt: TGTGCCAGCAGCCTGGACAGGGGTGACAATCAGCCCCAGCATTTT
v_gene: TRBV2; j_gene: TRBJ1-4; abundance: few; d_gene: TRBD1; CDR3aa: CASSESPQGAGEKLFF; CDR3nt: TGTGCCAGCAGTGAGAGCCCACAGGGGGCCGGTGAAAAACTGTTTTTT
v_gene: TRBV2; j_gene: TRBJ1-4; abundance: few; d_gene: .; CDR3aa: CASRDPIGYEKLFF; CDR3nt: TGTGCCAGCAGGGACCCGATAGGCTACGAAAAACTGTTTTTT
v_gene: TRBV19; j_gene: TRBJ2-6; abundance: .; d_gene: TRBD1; CDR3aa: CASSIGAPRGLHSGANVLTF; CDR3nt: TGTGCCAGTAGTATCGGGGCCCCAAGGGGGCTCCACTCTGGGGCCAACGTCCTGACTTTC
v_gene: TRBV7-2; j_gene: TRBJ2-3; abundance: .; d_gene: .; CDR3aa: CASSLAREGDTQYF; CDR3nt: TGTGCCAGCAGCCTGGCGAGAGAAGGGGATACGCAGTATTTT
v_gene: TRBV30; j_gene: TRBJ1-2; abundance: once; d_gene: .; CDR3aa: CAWSARGGIYGYTF; CDR3nt: TGTGCCTGGAGTGCACGCGGGGGGATCTATGGCTACACCTTC
v_gene: TRBV30; j_gene: TRBJ1-6; abundance: .; d_gene: TRBD1; CDR3aa: CALEQGGNSPLHF; CDR3nt: TGTGCCTTAGAACAGGGGGGAAATTCACCCCTCCACTTT
v_gene: TRBV6-6; j_gene: TRBJ2-3; abundance: .; d_gene: TRBD2; CDR3aa: CAGSQGLAADTQYF; CDR3nt: TGTGCCGGCAGTCAAGGACTAGCTGCAGATACGCAGTATTTT
v_gene: TRBV30; j_gene: TRBJ2-5; abundance: .; d_gene: TRBD1; CDR3aa: CAWSADRQETQYF; CDR3nt: TGTGCCTGGAGTGCGGACAGGCAAGAGACCCAGTACTTC
v_gene: TRBV10-3; j_gene: TRBJ1-2; abundance: .; d_gene: .; CDR3aa: CAVQNNYGYTF; CDR3nt: TGTGCCGTCCAGAATAACTATGGCTACACCTTC
v_gene: TRBV6-1; j_gene: TRBJ2-1; abundance: .; d_gene: TRBD1; CDR3aa: CASSERQGAYNEQFF; CDR3nt: TGTGCCAGCAGTGAACGACAGGGGGCCTACAATGAGCAGTTCTTC
v_gene: TRBV5-4; j_gene: TRBJ1-6; abundance: .; d_gene: .; CDR3aa: CASSLGSGNNSPLHF; CDR3nt: TGCGCCAGCAGCTTGGGATCAGGGAATAATTCACCCCTCCACTTT
v_gene: TRBV28; j_gene: TRBJ2-3; abundance: .; d_gene: .; CDR3aa: CASRWSVRDTQYF; CDR3nt: TGTGCCAGCAGGTGGTCCGTCCGAGATACGCAGTATTTT
v_gene: TRBV7-9; j_gene: TRBJ2-2; abundance: .; d_gene: .; CDR3aa: CASSLLEGRMNTGELFF; CDR3nt: TGTGCCAGCAGCCTCCTTGAGGGGCGGATGAACACCGGGGAGCTGTTTTTT
v_gene: TRBV5-1; j_gene: TRBJ1-2; abundance: .; d_gene: .; CDR3aa: CASSLETLPNPSYGYTF; CDR3nt: TGCGCCAGCAGCTTGGAAACACTCCCCAACCCTTCCTATGGCTACACCTTC
v_gene: TRBV5-1; j_gene: TRBJ2-3; abundance: once; d_gene: TRBD2; CDR3aa: CASSLGIAGGADTQYF; CDR3nt: TGCGCCAGCAGCTTGGGGATAGCGGGGGGCGCAGATACGCAGTATTTT
v_gene: TRBV6-6; j_gene: TRBJ2-3; abundance: .; d_gene: TRBD2; CDR3aa: CASSYIAGGEDTQYF; CDR3nt: TGTGCCAGCAGTTATATAGCGGGGGGTGAAGATACGCAGTATTTT
v_gene: TRBV10-3; j_gene: TRBJ1-6; abundance: .; d_gene: .; CDR3aa: CAISESPGENSPLHF; CDR3nt: TGTGCCATCAGTGAGTCACCGGGGGAGAATTCACCCCTCCACTTT
v_gene: TRBV5-1; j_gene: TRBJ1-2; abundance: few; d_gene: .; CDR3aa: CASSFRQDANYGYTF; CDR3nt: TGCGCCAGCAGCTTCCGACAGGACGCTAACTATGGCTACACCTTC
v_gene: TRBV2; j_gene: TRBJ2-5; abundance: .; d_gene: .; CDR3aa: CASGLDSGETQYF; CDR3nt: TGTGCCTCCGGACTGGACTCCGGGGAGACCCAGTACTTC
v_gene: TRBV11-1; j_gene: TRBJ2-6; abundance: .; d_gene: .; CDR3aa: CASSYDTRASGANVLTF; CDR3nt: TGTGCCAGCAGCTACGACACCAGGGCGTCTGGGGCCAACGTCCTGACTTTC
v_gene: TRBV13; j_gene: TRBJ2-2; abundance: .; d_gene: TRBD1; CDR3aa: CASSSTGGPNPNTGELFF; CDR3nt: TGTGCCAGCAGCTCTACAGGGGGCCCCAACCCGAACACCGGGGAGCTGTTTTTT
v_gene: TRBV6-1; j_gene: TRBJ1-2; abundance: .; d_gene: .; CDR3aa: CAIGTLSYGYTF; CDR3nt: TGTGCCATCGGGACCCTGTCTTATGGCTACACCTTC